Listed below are T cell receptor beta chains from one sample, sequenced in a study of control samples from healthy donors and cancer patients. The repertoire was sequenced with immunoSEQ multiplex PCR; TCRdb's copy has only in-frame clones and lacks some. Among under 200,000 clones listed, roughly 94% were seen once. Material for sequencing was PBMCs. These receptors were collected from a man in his 60s with colorectal cancer. CDR3s include the opening cysteine and the closing phenylalanine or tryptophan. Clone size is given for some rows only: seen once, a few or many times, or a class if the clone is expanded.

v_gene	j_gene	len	abundance	CDR3aa
TRBV6-5	TRBJ1-6	16	few	CASSYSATGVNSPLHF
TRBV4-3	TRBJ2-7	13	-	CASSQDNGYEQYF
TRBV4-3	TRBJ1-2	15	-	CASSQGQASRYGYTF
TRBV11-2	TRBJ2-7	15	-	CASSLVAGGPYEQYF
TRBV10-2	TRBJ1-1	14	once	CASSEGQGNTEAFF
TRBV5-4	TRBJ1-2	16	few	CASRLGGALREGGYTF
TRBV19	TRBJ1-1	11	-	CASSKGWAAFF
TRBV11-2	TRBJ1-2	13	-	CASSADRDYGYTF
TRBV5-6	TRBJ1-2	15	-	CASSLYGLMEYGYTF
TRBV7-2	TRBJ2-6	16	-	CASSLVGGAGANVLTF
TRBV2	TRBJ1-2	15	-	CASNQGAVSNYGYTF
TRBV28	TRBJ2-7	12	-	CASSPSWGAEYF
TRBV27	TRBJ1-6	15	-	CASSPRDRYNSPLHF
TRBV5-1	TRBJ2-2	16	-	CASSPPVARGAGELFF
TRBV29-1	TRBJ2-6	13	-	CSAGDSGANVLTF
TRBV10-3	TRBJ1-3	15	-	CAISEQTGLGNTIYF
TRBV12-3/TRBV12-4	TRBJ1-6	12	once	CASTVGVSPLHF
TRBV5-6	TRBJ2-3	15	-	CASSLLTEYGNTQYF
TRBV19	TRBJ1-1	22	-	CASSISLFPGQGAPTVNTEAFF
TRBV10-3	TRBJ2-2	16	-	CAISQGNTGANGELFF
TRBV19	TRBJ1-5	13	-	CASSIPGDQPQHF
TRBV7-2	TRBJ2-5	15	-	CASSFLGRGGETQYF
TRBV2	TRBJ2-5	14	-	CASSVQGAEETQYF
TRBV6-1	TRBJ2-7	12	-	CASSELSNEQYF
TRBV18	TRBJ1-1	14	-	CASSPPARAEVAFF
TRBV9	TRBJ1-4	15	-	CASSVRGEQDEKLFF
TRBV7-9	TRBJ1-1	13	-	CASSRFEDTEAFF
TRBV25-1	TRBJ2-2	15	-	CASSEVQDYTGELFF
TRBV27	TRBJ2-7	14	-	CASSSGQNSYEQYF
TRBV11-2	TRBJ2-2	13	-	CASRGQGSGELFF
TRBV7-2	TRBJ1-3	16	-	CASSFVTGGNGNTIYF
TRBV7-2	TRBJ1-3	15	-	CASSLLRGSGNTIYF
TRBV27	TRBJ2-4	14	-	CASSLRVPGNIQYF
TRBV19	TRBJ1-2	16	-	CASSIDREERNYGYTF
TRBV12-3/TRBV12-4	TRBJ1-6	12	once	CASSLQDSPLHF
TRBV21-1	TRBJ2-7	15	-	CASSKEERGNSEQYF
TRBV6-5	TRBJ1-4	15	-	CASKDEGATNEKLFF
TRBV19	TRBJ2-7	14	-	CASSIVRGSYEQYF
TRBV7-9	TRBJ2-7	14	-	CASSFTPSSYEQYF
TRBV19	TRBJ1-6	15	-	CASSMGTDYNSPLHF
TRBV4-1	TRBJ1-5	15	-	CASSQRMESNQPQHF
TRBV28	TRBJ1-1	12	-	CASNLRSTEAFF
TRBV28	TRBJ2-4	17	-	CASSPAPGQGAKNIQYF
TRBV30	TRBJ2-7	11	once	CAWSMRTEQYF
TRBV21-1	TRBJ1-6	20	-	CASSKVKGGTQEPDDSPLHF
TRBV29-1	TRBJ2-5	13	-	CSVPDRGMVTQYF